The clone carrying this T cell receptor beta chain occurred many times. Its antigen is not identified. For sequencing, patients were chosen who had shown expansion of CD8+CD57+ cells by flow cytometry. At blood sampling, none of the patients had yet received therapy. Using genomic DNA as the template, TCR beta VDJ and CDR3 profiling was carried out. TCRdb re-called the reads through MiXCR, storing one row per CDR3 protein. The sample shows 200,000 or so distinct CDR3 sequences, around 50% of them seen only once. Trimming pared 6 bases from V and 0 bases from J, leaving 13 bases between. The germline gives CDR1 DFQATT, CDR2 SNEGSKA (reference sequence). This CDR3 has 14 amino acids. This record belongs to a study of CD8+CD57+ T cells in acquired aplastic anemia. Study in general: Roughly 3 ug was the average amount of DNA from sorted CD4+ and CD8+ cells.

General study findings and limits: Simpson's diversity of CD8+ cells was not significantly different in patients compared with controls. Patients shared twenty-nine CD8+ CDR3 sequences with controls.

This TCR derives from a human donor with aplastic anemia. Sequences were obtained from sorted CD4+, CD8+, or CD8+CD57+ T cells (not recorded which) from PBMCs. The chain is built from TRBV20-1 and TRBJ2-3; the D call may be TRBD1 or TRBD2 (5 bases each). In DNA, the CDR3 is TGCAGTGCCGAGGGGTCTACTAGCACAGATACGCAGTATTTT. This gives the protein CSAEGSTSTDTQYF.